The TCR beta chain under discussion was sequenced for a study of PD-1 blockade in classical Hodgkin lymphoma. To note about this clone: What it binds is not known.

Produced via immunoSEQ multiplex PCR; TCRdb's table is partial and in-frame only. The sample lists about 24,000 clones, about 86% seen once, with 6% to 6.5% in the top ten. Time point meaning: cycle 4 day 1 (C4D1), after around six weeks of nivolumab. Relapses following autologous stem cell transplantation were seen in all patients, with brentuximab vedotin exposure varying. Study-wide results and limits: Diminished baseline TCR diversity has been reported in newly diagnosed patients relative to healthy donors.

The receptor was isolated from a human donor with classical Hodgkin lymphoma. The sequenced sample was peripheral blood mononuclear cells (PBMCs), obtained before the fourth cycle of nivolumab.

The CDR3 DNA is TGTGCCAGCTCACCACCCGGACAGTCCACAGATACGCAGTATTTT. Amino acid sequence: CASSPPGQSTDTQYF. The chain has TRBV18 and TRBJ2-3; possibly TRBD1 for D (6 bases). V was clipped by 0 bases and J by 2 bases, with 9 bases between them. The CDR3 runs to 15 residues. Looked up from germline, CDR1 is KGHSH and CDR2 is LQKENI.